The clone carrying this T cell receptor (beta chain) was observed a few times. This record comes from a study of neurological immune-mediated disorders. Whole-study context: In a group of about 35 multiple sclerosis patients, roughly 30 had the relapsing-remitting type and 3 had the secondary progressive type.

One entry per CDR3 protein results from TCRdb running MiXCR on the 5' RACE reads. The sample consists of some 60,000 distinct CDR3 sequences, around 5.2% of them appearing once. The unsorted libraries were made from 2 million PBMCs kept at -80 C. The CDR3 is 12 amino acids. Germline V gives CDR1 DFQATT, CDR2 SNEGSKA (reference sequence). V lost 5 bases and J lost 4; bases outside the gene matches: 4. The receptor comes from a woman between 45 and 65 years old with multiple sclerosis. This chain connects TRBV20-1 to TRBJ1-1, with 7 positions matching TRBD1. Sequencing was done on a sample of PBMCs. The CDR3 DNA sequence: TGCAGTGCTCTGACAGGGAGCACTGAAGCTTTCTTT. Its protein is CSALTGSTEAFF.